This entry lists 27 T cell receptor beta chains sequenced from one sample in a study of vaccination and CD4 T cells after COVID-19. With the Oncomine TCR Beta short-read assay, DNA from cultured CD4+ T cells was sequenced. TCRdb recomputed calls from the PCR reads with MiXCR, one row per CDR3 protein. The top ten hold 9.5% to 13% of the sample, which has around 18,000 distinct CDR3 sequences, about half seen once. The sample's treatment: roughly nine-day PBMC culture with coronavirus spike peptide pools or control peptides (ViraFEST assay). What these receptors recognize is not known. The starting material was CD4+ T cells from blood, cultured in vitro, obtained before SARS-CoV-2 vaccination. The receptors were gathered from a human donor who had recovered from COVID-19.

CDR3 sequence (DNA): TGTGCCAGCAGCTCCTGGGACTTGGGGACCCAGTACTTC. It encodes CASSSWDLGTQYF. The rearrangement links TRBV7-9 to TRBJ2-5; perhaps TRBD2 as D (6 bases). Germline loops: CDR1 SEHNR, CDR2 FQNEAQ (reference sequence). V dropped 4 bases and J dropped 7 bases, with 13 bases sitting between them. The CDR3 loop spans 13 amino acids.

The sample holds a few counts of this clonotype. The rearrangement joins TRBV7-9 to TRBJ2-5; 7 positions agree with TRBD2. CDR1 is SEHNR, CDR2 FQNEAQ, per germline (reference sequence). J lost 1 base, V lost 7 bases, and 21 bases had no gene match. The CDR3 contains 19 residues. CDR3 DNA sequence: TGTGCCAGCACTCGAGGTGGGAGGGTTGGCGTTCACCGCCAAGAGACCCAGTACTTC. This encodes CASTRGGRVGVHRQETQYF.

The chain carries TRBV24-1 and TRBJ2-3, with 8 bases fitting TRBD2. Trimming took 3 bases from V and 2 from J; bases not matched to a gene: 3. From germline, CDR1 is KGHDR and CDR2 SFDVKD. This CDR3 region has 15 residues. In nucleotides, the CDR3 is TGTGCCACCAGTGATACTAGCGGACTCACAGATACGCAGTATTTT. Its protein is CATSDTSGLTDTQYF.

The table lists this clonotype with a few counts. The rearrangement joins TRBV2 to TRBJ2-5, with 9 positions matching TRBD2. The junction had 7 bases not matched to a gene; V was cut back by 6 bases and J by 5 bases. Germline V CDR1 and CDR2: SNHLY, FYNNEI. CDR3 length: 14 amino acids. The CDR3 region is CASRIAGEEETQYF. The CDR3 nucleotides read TGTGCCAGCAGGATAGCGGGAGAGGAGGAGACCCAGTACTTC.

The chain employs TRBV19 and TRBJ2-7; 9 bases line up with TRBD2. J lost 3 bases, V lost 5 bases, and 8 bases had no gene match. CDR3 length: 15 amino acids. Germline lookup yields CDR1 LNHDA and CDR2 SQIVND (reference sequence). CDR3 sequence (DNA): TGTGCCAGTAGTGCTTATAGCGGGAGTGGCTACGAGCAGTACTTC. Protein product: CASSAYSGSGYEQYF.

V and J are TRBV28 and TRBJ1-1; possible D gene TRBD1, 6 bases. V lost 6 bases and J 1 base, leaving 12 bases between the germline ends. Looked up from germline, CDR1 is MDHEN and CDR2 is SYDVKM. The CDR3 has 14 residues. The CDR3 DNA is TGTGCCAGCAGACCGGGACACCCGAACACTGAAGCTTTCTTT. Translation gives CASRPGHPNTEAFF.

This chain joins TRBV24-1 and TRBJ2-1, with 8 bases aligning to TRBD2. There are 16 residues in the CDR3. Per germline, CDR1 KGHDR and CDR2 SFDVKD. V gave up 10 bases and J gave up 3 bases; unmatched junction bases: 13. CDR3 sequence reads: CATQGPGAGGYNEQFF. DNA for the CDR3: TGTGCCACTCAGGGCCCGGGCGCGGGAGGCTACAATGAGCAGTTCTTC.

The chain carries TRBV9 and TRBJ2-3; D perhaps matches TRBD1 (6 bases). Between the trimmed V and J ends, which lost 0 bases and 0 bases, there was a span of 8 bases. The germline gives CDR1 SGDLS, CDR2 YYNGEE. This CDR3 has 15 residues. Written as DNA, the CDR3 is TGTGCCAGCAGCGTAGACAGGGCTAGCACAGATACGCAGTATTTT. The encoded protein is CASSVDRASTDTQYF.

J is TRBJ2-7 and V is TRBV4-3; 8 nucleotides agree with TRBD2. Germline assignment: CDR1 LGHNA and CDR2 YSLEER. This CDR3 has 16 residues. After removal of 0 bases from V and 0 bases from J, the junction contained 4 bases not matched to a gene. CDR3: CASSQDASGSSYEQYF. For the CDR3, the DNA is TGCGCCAGCAGCCAAGATGCGAGCGGGAGCTCCTACGAGCAGTACTTC.

CDR3 region: CASSVTAPYEQYF. CDR3 nucleotides: TGTGCCAGCAGCGTAACAGCACCCTACGAGCAGTACTTC. The rearrangement uses TRBV11-2 and TRBJ2-7, with D uncertain. Germline V CDR1 and CDR2: SGHAT, FQNNGV. V dropped 5 bases and J dropped 2 bases, with 10 bases sitting between them. The length of the CDR3 is 13 residues.

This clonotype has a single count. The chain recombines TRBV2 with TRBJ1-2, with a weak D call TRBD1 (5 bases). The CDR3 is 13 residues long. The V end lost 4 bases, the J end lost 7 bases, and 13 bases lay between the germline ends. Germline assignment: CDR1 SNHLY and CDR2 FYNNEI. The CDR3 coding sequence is TGTGCCAGCAGTGTTTTGGGGCCCAGTGGCTACACCTTC. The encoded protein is CASSVLGPSGYTF.

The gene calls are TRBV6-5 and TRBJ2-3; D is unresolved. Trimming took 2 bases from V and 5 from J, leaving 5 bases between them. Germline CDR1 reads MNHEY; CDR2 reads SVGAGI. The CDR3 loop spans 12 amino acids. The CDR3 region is CASSYVGDTQYF. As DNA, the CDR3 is TGTGCCAGCAGTTACGTGGGAGATACGCAGTATTTT.

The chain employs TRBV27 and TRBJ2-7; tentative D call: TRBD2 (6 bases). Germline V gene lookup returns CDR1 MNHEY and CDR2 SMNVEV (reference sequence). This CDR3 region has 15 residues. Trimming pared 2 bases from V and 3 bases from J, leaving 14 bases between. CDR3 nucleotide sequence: TGTGCCAGCAGTTTACAAGGGACTCGCAGCTACGAGCAGTACTTC. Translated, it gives CASSLQGTRSYEQYF.

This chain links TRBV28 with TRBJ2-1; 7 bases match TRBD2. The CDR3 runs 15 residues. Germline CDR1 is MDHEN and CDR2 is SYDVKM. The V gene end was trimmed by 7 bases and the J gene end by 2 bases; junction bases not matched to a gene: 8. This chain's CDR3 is CASIATSSPYNEQFF. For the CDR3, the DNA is TGTGCCAGCATTGCGACTAGCAGCCCCTACAATGAGCAGTTCTTC.

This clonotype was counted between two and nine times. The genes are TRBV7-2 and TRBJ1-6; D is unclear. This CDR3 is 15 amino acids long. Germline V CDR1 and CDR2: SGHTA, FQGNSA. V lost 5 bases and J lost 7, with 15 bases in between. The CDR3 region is CASSPPLTRNSPLHF. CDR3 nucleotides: TGTGCCAGCAGCCCCCCACTAACTAGGAATTCACCCCTCCACTTT.

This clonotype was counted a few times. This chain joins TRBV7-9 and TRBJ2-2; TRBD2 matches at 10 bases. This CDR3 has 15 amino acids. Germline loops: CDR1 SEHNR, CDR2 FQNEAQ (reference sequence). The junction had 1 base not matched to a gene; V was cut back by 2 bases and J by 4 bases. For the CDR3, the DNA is TGTGCCAGCAGCTTACTAGCGGGAGTCACCGGGGAGCTGTTTTTT. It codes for CASSLLAGVTGELFF.

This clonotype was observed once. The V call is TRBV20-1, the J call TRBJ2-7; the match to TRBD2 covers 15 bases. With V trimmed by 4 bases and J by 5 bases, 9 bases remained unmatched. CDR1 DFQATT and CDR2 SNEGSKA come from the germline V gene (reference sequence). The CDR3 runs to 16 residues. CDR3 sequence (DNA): TGCAGTGCTATAACCGCAGGGACTAGCGGGAGGAACGAGCAGTACTTC. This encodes CSAITAGTSGRNEQYF.

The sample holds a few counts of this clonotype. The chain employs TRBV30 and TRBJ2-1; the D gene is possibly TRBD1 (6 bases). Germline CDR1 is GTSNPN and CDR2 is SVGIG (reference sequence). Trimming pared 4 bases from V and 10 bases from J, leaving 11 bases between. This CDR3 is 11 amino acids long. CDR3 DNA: TGTGCCTGGACCATAAGGGGGGAGCAGTTCTTC. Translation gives CAWTIRGEQFF. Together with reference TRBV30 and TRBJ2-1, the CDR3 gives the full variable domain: SQTIHQWPATLVQPVGSPLSLECTVEGTSNPNLYWYRQAAGRGLQLLFYSVGIGQISSEVPQNLSASRPQDRQFILSSKKLLLSDSGFYLCAWTIRGEQFFGPGTRLTVL.

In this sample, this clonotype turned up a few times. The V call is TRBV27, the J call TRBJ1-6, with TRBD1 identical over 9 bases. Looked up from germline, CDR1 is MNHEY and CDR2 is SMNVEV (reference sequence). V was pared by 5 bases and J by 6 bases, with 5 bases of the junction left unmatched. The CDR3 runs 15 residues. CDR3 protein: CASSPPGQGNSPLHF. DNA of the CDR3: TGTGCCAGCAGTCCCCCGGGACAGGGTAATTCACCCCTCCACTTT.

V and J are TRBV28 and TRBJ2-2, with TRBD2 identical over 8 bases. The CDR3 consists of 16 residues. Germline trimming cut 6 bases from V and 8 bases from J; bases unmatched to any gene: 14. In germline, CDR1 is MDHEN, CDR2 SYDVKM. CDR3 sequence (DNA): TGTGCCAGCAGCCATAGCGGGGCGCCCAGGTTGGGGGAGCTGTTTTTT. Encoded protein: CASSHSGAPRLGELFF.

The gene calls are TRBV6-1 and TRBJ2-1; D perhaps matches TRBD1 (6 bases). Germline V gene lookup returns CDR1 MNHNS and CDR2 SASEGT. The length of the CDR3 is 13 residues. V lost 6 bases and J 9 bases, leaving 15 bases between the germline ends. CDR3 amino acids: CASRSQGLGEQFF. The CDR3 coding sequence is TGTGCCAGCAGGTCCCAGGGGTTAGGTGAGCAGTTCTTC.

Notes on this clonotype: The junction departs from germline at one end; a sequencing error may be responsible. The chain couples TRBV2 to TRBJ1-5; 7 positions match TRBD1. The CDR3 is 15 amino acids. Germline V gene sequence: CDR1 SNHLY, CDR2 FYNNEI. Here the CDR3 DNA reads TGTGCCAGCAGAGAAGGGGGCTGGGGCAATCAGCCCCAGCATTTT. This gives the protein CASREGGWGNQPQHF. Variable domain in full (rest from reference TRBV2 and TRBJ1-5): EPEVTQTPSHQVTQMGQEVILRCVPISNHLYFYWYRQILGQKVEFLVSFYNNEISEKSEIFDDQFSVERPDGSNFTLKIRSTKLEDSAMYFCASREGGWGNQPQHFGDGTRLSIL.

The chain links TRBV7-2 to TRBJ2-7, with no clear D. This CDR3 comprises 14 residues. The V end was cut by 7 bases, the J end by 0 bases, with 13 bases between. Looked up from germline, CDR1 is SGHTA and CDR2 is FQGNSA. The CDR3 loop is CASKTRLDSYEQYF. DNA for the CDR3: TGTGCCAGCAAGACTCGGCTAGACTCCTACGAGCAGTACTTC.

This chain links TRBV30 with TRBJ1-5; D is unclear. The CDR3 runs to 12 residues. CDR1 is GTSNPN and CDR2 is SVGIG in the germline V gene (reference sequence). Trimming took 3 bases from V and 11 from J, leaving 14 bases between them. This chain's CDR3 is CAWSAAGTTQHF. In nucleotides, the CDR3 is TGTGCCTGGAGCGCCGCCGGCACGACCCAGCATTTT.

The CDR3 reads CASSFDVFRDNYGYTF. The CDR3 DNA reads TGCGCCAGCAGCTTCGACGTATTCAGGGACAACTATGGCTACACCTTC. The J gene is TRBJ1-2, the V gene TRBV5-1, with D perhaps TRBD1 (5 bases). Per the germline V gene, CDR1 is SGHRS and CDR2 is YFSETQ. The CDR3 covers 16 residues. Trimming removed 2 bases at V and 2 bases at J, with 16 bases between.

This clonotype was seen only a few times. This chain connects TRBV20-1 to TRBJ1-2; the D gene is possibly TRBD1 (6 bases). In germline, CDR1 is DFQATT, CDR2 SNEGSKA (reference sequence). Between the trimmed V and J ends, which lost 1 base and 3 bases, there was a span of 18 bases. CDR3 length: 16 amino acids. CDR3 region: CSARAGVLETYYGYTF. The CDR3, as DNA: TGCAGTGCTAGAGCAGGGGTATTGGAGACGTACTATGGCTACACCTTC.

The CDR3 nucleotides are TGTGCCAGCAGCTTGGGCGGTATGAGCTACGAGCAGTACTTC. Protein: CASSLGGMSYEQYF. The gene calls are TRBV7-2 and TRBJ2-7, with D unclear. The CDR3 has 14 residues. Germline V gene data show CDR1 as SGHTA and CDR2 as FQGNSA. The germline V and J ends were trimmed by 3 bases and 3 bases, with 12 bases remaining between them.